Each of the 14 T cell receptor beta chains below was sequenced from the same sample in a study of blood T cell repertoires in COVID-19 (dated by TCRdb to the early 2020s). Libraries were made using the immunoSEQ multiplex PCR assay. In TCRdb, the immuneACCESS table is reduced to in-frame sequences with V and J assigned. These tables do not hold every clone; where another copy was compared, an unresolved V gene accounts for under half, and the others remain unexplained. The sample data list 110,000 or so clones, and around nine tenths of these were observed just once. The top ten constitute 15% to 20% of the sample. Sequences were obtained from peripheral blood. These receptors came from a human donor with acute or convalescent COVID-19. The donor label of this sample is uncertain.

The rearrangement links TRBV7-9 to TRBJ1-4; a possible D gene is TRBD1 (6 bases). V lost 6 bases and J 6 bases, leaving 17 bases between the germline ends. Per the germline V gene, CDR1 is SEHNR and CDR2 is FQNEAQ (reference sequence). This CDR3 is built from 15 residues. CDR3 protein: CASSLGQRRDEKLFF. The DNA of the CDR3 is TGTGCCAGCAGTCTAGGACAGCGGAGAGATGAAAAACTGTTTTTT.

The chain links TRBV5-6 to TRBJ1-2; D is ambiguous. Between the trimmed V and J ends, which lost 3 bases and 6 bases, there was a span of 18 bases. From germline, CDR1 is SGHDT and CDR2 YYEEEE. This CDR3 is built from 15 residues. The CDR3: CASSSPTTPSNGYTF. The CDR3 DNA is TGTGCCAGCAGCTCACCGACGACACCATCAAATGGCTACACCTTC.

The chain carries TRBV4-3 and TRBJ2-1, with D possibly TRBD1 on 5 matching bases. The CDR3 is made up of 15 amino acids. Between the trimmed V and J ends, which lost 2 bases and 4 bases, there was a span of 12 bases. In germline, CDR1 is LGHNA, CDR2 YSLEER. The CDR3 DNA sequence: TGCGCCAGCAGCCAAAACTATCAGGGTTACAATGAGCAGTTCTTC. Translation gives CASSQNYQGYNEQFF.

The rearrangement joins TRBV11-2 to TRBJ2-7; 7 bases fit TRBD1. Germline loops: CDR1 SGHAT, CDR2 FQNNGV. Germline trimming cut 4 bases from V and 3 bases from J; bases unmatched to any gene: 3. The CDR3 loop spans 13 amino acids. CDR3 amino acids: CASSSQGYYEQYF. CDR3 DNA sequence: TGTGCCAGCAGCTCACAGGGGTACTACGAGCAGTACTTC.

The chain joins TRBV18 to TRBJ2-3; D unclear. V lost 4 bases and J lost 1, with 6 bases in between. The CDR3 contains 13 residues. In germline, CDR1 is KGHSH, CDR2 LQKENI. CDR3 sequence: CASSRQGTDTQYF. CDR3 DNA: TGTGCCAGCTCACGGCAGGGCACAGATACGCAGTATTTT.

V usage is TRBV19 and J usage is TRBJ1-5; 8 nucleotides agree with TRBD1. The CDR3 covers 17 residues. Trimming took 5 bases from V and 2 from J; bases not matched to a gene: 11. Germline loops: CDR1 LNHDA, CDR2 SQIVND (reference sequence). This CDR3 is CASSVLRGPAGNQPQHF. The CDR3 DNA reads TGTGCCAGTAGTGTACTCAGGGGGCCGGCCGGCAATCAGCCCCAGCATTTT.

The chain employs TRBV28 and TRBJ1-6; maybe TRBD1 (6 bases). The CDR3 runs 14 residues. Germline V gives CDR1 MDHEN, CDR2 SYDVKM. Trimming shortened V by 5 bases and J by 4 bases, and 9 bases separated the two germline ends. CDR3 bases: TGTGCCAGCAGTACCGGACAGTATAATTCACCCCTCCACTTT. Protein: CASSTGQYNSPLHF. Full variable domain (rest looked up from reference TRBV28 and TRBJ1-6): DVKVTQSSRYLVKRTGEKVFLECVQDMDHENMFWYRQDPGLGLRLIYFSYDVKMKEKGDIPEGYSVSREKKERFSLILESASTNQTSMYLCASSTGQYNSPLHFGNGTRLTVT.

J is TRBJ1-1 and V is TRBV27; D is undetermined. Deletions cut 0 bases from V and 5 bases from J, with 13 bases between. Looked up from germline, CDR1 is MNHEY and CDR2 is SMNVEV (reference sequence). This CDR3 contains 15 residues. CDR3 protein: CASSLSGREGTEAFF. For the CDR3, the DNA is TGTGCCAGCAGTTTATCAGGGAGGGAGGGTACTGAAGCTTTCTTT.

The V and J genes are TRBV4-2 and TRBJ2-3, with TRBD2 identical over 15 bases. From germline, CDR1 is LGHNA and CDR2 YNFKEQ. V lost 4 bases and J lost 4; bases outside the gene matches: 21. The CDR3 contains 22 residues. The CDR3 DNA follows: TGTGCCAGCAGCCTAGAACGGACGGAACGGGGACTAGCGGGAGGACGGGCAGATACGCAGTATTTT. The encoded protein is CASSLERTERGLAGGRADTQYF.

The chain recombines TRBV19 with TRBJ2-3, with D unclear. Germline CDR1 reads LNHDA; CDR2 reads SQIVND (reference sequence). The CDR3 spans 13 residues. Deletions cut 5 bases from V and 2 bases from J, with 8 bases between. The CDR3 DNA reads TGTGCCAGTAGTGCGCTTCTCACAGATACGCAGTATTTT. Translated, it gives CASSALLTDTQYF.

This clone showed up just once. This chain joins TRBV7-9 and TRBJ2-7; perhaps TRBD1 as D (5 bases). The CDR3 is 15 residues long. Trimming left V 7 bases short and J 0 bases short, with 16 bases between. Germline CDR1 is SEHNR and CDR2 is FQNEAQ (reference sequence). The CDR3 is CASIPTDGASYEQYF. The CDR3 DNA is TGTGCCAGCATTCCGACTGATGGGGCCTCCTACGAGCAGTACTTC.

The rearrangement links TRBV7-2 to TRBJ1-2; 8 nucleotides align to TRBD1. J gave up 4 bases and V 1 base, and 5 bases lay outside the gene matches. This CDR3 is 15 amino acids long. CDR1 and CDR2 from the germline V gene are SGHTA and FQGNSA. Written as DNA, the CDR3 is TGTGCCAGCAGCTTAGGTCAGGGGGCTAGCTATGGCTACACCTTC. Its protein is CASSLGQGASYGYTF. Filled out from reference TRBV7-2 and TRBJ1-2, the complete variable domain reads GAGVSQSPSNKVTEKGKDVELRCDPISGHTALYWYRQSLGQGLEFLIYFQGNSAPDKSGLPSDRFSAERTGGSVSTLTIQRTQQEDSAVYLCASSLGQGASYGYTFGSGTRLTVV.

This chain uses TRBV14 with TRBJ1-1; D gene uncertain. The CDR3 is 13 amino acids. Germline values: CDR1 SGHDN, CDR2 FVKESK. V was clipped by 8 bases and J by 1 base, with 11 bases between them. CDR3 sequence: CASSQVQNTEAFF. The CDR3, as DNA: TGTGCCAGCTCGCAGGTACAGAACACTGAAGCTTTCTTT.

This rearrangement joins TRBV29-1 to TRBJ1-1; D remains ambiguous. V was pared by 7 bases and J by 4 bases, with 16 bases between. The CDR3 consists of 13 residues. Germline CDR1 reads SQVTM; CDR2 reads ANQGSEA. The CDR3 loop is CSASVASGTEAFF. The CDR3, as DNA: TGCAGCGCTTCTGTGGCCTCGGGCACTGAAGCTTTCTTT.